The 16 T cell receptor beta chains below all came from one sample that was sequenced in a study of identical twins. TCRdb recomputed calls from the 5' RACE reads with MiXCR, one row per CDR3 protein. The sample lists some 570,000 distinct CDR3 sequences, about a fifth occurring once. A further study also used this sample, focusing on yellow fever vaccine responses in identical twins.

Sequencing was done on a sample of CD4+ T cells sorted from blood. These receptor sequences come from a woman aged 18-29 years in good health.

A few counts support this clonotype. V is TRBV6-5 and J is TRBJ2-5; 7 nucleotides match TRBD1. After removal of 0 bases from V and 0 bases from J, the junction contained 4 bases not matched to a gene. The CDR3 totals 16 residues. Germline V gene data show CDR1 as MNHEY and CDR2 as SVGAGI. The CDR3 DNA follows: TGTGCCAGCAGTTACTCGAAGGACAGGCACCAAGAGACCCAGTACTTC. Protein: CASSYSKDRHQETQYF.

The chain carries TRBV12-3 or TRBV12-4 and TRBJ2-2, with 7 bases identical to TRBD2. The ends lost 5 bases at V and 1 base at J; junction bases unmatched: 4. The CDR3 has 15 amino acids. CDR3 amino acids: CASSPSGKNTGELFF. The CDR3, as DNA: TGTGCCAGCAGTCCTAGCGGAAAGAACACCGGGGAGCTGTTTTTT.

This clonotype was recorded a few times. The chain couples TRBV20-1 to TRBJ2-5, with 9 bases aligning to TRBD2. Trimming at V came to 3 bases and at J to 5 bases, leaving 10 bases not matched to a gene. Germline V gives CDR1 DFQATT, CDR2 SNEGSKA (reference sequence). The CDR3 length is 15 residues. Here the CDR3 reads CSASGGGALFETQYF. CDR3 DNA sequence: TGCAGTGCTAGCGGCGGGGGGGCCTTGTTTGAGACCCAGTACTTC.

The chain has TRBV23-1 and TRBJ2-5; D perhaps matches TRBD1 (5 bases). TRBV23-1 has ORF status, its function being uncertain. The CDR3 has 16 residues. Trimming took 8 bases from V and 1 from J, leaving 20 bases between them. The CDR3 DNA is TGCGCCAGCGGCCGCTTCGACAGAGTTCTCCAAGAGACCCAGTACTTC. It specifies CASGRFDRVLQETQYF.

This chain links TRBV28 with TRBJ2-7; no clear D. Germline CDR1 MDHEN, CDR2 SYDVKM. The CDR3 runs to 13 residues. V was trimmed by 4 bases and J by 2 bases, leaving 9 bases between them. The CDR3 sequence is CASSSTETYEQYV. For the CDR3, the DNA is TGTGCCAGCAGTTCAACTGAAACCTACGAGCAGTACGTC.

The chain carries TRBV20-1 and TRBJ2-7; 9 bases are shared with TRBD2. This CDR3 is 15 amino acids long. Trimming cost V 2 bases and J 4 bases; bases outside gene matches: 9. Germline CDR1 reads DFQATT; CDR2 reads SNEGSKA (reference sequence). CDR3 residues: CSARSITSGSYEQYF. CDR3 DNA sequence: TGCAGTGCTAGATCTATCACTAGCGGGTCTTACGAGCAGTACTTC.

This rearrangement joins TRBV5-1 to TRBJ1-2; 7 bases agree with TRBD1. J lost 6 bases, V lost 4 bases, and 3 bases had no gene match. Germline CDR1 reads SGHRS; CDR2 reads YFSETQ. The length of the CDR3 is 12 residues. The CDR3 reads CASSADRDGYTF. In DNA, the CDR3 is TGCGCCAGCAGCGCCGACAGGGATGGCTACACCTTC.

Points on this clonotype: One junction end does not reproduce the germline sequence, and a read error may be involved. The CDR3 loop reads CDSQGGSGRYSYEQYF. DNA of the CDR3: TGTGACAGCCAAGGCGGCAGCGGGAGGTACTCCTACGAGCAGTACTTC. The chain uses TRBV6-1 and TRBJ2-7, with 9 bases lining up with TRBD2. Per the germline V gene, CDR1 is MNHNS and CDR2 is SASEGT. The CDR3 is 16 amino acids.

The chain links TRBV20-1 to TRBJ2-2, with a possible D match to TRBD2 (5 bases). The germline CDR1 and CDR2 sequences are DFQATT and SNEGSKA (reference sequence). The CDR3 length is 16 residues. Trimming pared 1 base from V and 4 bases from J, leaving 16 bases between. CDR3: CSARVGSSLLTGELFF. CDR3 in DNA: TGCAGTGCTAGAGTGGGGAGTAGCCTTCTCACCGGGGAGCTGTTTTTT.

This clonotype was detected only a few times. This sequence joins TRBV12-3 or TRBV12-4 and TRBJ2-1, with 10 positions matching TRBD1. The CDR3 has 15 residues. Trimming removed 5 bases from V and 9 bases from J; junction bases left unmatched: 10. CDR3 protein: CASSRGQGLIGEQFF. The CDR3 DNA reads as TGTGCCAGCAGTAGGGGACAGGGGCTTATCGGTGAGCAGTTCTTC.

This chain uses TRBV11-1 with TRBJ2-6; D remains unclear. V was cut by 2 bases and J by 0 bases, with 14 bases left in between. This CDR3 region has 18 residues. The germline V gene encodes CDR1 SGHAT and CDR2 FQDESV (reference sequence). The CDR3 spells CASSLPEKHHSGANVLTF. CDR3 DNA sequence: TGTGCCAGCAGCTTACCCGAAAAGCACCACTCTGGGGCCAACGTCCTGACTTTC.

This chain links TRBV12-3 or TRBV12-4 with TRBJ2-1; D assignment may be TRBD1 or TRBD2 (6 bases each). The CDR3 is made up of 13 amino acids. V gave up 5 bases and J gave up 4 bases, with 9 bases separating them. The chain's CDR3 is CASSRGVYNEQFF. DNA of the CDR3: TGTGCCAGCAGTAGGGGGGTGTACAATGAGCAGTTCTTC.

V usage is TRBV6-1 and J usage is TRBJ2-1; 9 bases fit TRBD1. Germline CDR1 and CDR2: MNHNS and SASEGT. The CDR3 consists of 19 residues. V lost 7 bases, J lost 1 base, and 17 bases stayed unmatched. DNA of the CDR3: TGTGCCAGCACTCGGTCCCGGGACAGGGTAAGGGGGTCCTACAATGAGCAGTTCTTC. This translates into CASTRSRDRVRGSYNEQFF.

This clonotype was seen more than once but under ten times. The J gene is TRBJ2-1, the V gene TRBV7-3; maybe TRBD1 (6 bases). The CDR3 length is 14 residues. Trimming stripped 5 bases from V and 1 base from J, with 9 bases between. Per germline, CDR1 SGHTA and CDR2 FQGTGA. CDR3 region: CASSKGGSYNEQFF. CDR3 nucleotides: TGTGCCAGCAGCAAAGGGGGTTCCTACAATGAGCAGTTCTTC.

This clonotype appeared a few times. The chain carries TRBV20-1 and TRBJ2-1; D possibly corresponds to TRBD2 (6 bases). Germline lookup yields CDR1 DFQATT and CDR2 SNEGSKA (reference sequence). CDR3 size: 13 residues. Trimming cost V 1 base and J 9 bases, with 13 bases left between them. The CDR3 spells CSARGTGGFEQFF. Written as DNA, the CDR3 is TGCAGTGCTAGAGGAACTGGGGGGTTTGAGCAGTTCTTC.

The chain has TRBV4-2 and TRBJ2-5; tentatively, D is TRBD2 (5 bases). CDR3 length: 17 amino acids. Germline V gene data show CDR1 as LGHNA and CDR2 as YNFKEQ. V was cut by 0 bases and J by 7 bases, with 21 bases left in between. The DNA for the CDR3 is TGTGCCAGCAGCCAAGATGACGGGGTTGGGCAACACGCGACCCAGTACTTC. Translation gives CASSQDDGVGQHATQYF.